The clone carrying this TCR beta chain came up a few times. What it recognizes is unknown. This sample was included in a study of T cells after yellow fever vaccination. General study results and limits: Overlap between CD4 and CD8 compartments was detected for a small share of clonotypes. Clones that expanded after primary vaccination mostly reappeared after the booster (less than 98% CD4, 88% CD8). Weaker overall was a secondary response that nonetheless peaked faster, on day 5 versus 15.

TCRdb itself ran the 5' RACE reads through MiXCR, one entry per CDR3 protein. Seen here are hundreds of thousands of distinct CDR3 sequences, 12% observed once, and the top ten hold 15%. The length of the CDR3 is 13 residues. The germline V gene has CDR1 SQVTM and CDR2 ANQGSEA. The germline V and J ends were trimmed by 4 bases and 7 bases, with 16 bases remaining between them. J is TRBJ2-5 and V is TRBV29-1; D is unclear. The source of this sequence is a man younger than 40 who received the YFV17D yellow fever vaccine. The sequenced sample was PBMCs, obtained on the day of the yellow fever booster vaccination. CDR3 bases: TGCAGCGTTGCGTTTGGGGAAAGAGGGACCCAGTACTTC. As protein: CSVAFGERGTQYF.